The 20 T cell receptor beta chains below come from one sample, sequenced in a study of cytomegalovirus exposure and HLA in healthy donors (dated by TCRdb to 2017 to 2019). Library construction relied on the immunoSEQ multiplex PCR assay. For the multiplex PCR, a mixture combining 60 forward primers for TCR Vbeta segments and 13 reverse primers for TCR Jbeta segments was used. Not all clones reach the TCRdb copy of this immuneACCESS table, which keeps in-frame sequences only. Checked studies attribute under half of the gap to unresolved V genes and leave the rest unexplained. In all, the sample holds around 87,000 clones, and roughly 80% of those were seen once. The ten top clones hold about 3% of the sample. The sample taken for sequencing was PBMCs. The receptors here all came from a man aged 35 to 55 in good health and CMV-seronegative.

This clone was picked up a small number of times. V gene TRBV11-2 combines with J gene TRBJ1-5; D gene unclear. The V gene's germline CDR1 is SGHAT and CDR2 FQNNGV. The CDR3 is made up of 16 amino acids. Between the trimmed V and J ends, which lost 0 bases and 0 bases, there was a span of 9 bases. In DNA, the CDR3 is TGTGCCAGCAGCTTAGAGGCGACACTTAGCAATCAGCCCCAGCATTTT. Its translation is CASSLEATLSNQPQHF.

This clone was seen only a few times. The genes are TRBV6-5 and TRBJ1-1; a weak D match, TRBD1 (5 bases). The CDR3 runs to 14 residues. Trimming took off 0 bases at V and 7 bases at J, with 12 bases between the two ends. Germline V gene data show CDR1 as MNHEY and CDR2 as SVGAGI. The CDR3 loop reads CASSYSPGVCEAFF. The CDR3, as DNA: TGTGCCAGCAGTTACTCACCGGGGGTCTGTGAAGCTTTCTTT.

CDR3: CASSLRVTGETQYF. CDR3 coding DNA: TGTGCCAGCAGTCTCCGGGTGACCGGAGAGACCCAGTACTTC. The chain combines TRBV6-5 with TRBJ2-5; D not resolved. V lost 5 bases, J lost 4 bases, and 14 bases lay in between. Germline V CDR1 and CDR2: MNHEY, SVGAGI. The CDR3 totals 14 residues.

This clone showed up just a few times. The CDR3 bases are TGTGCCAGCAGTTACAGGACAGAAAACGAGCAGTACTTC. Translating it yields CASSYRTENEQYF. The V and J genes are TRBV6-6 and TRBJ2-7; tentatively, D is TRBD1 (6 bases). V dropped 2 bases and J dropped 5 bases, with 10 bases sitting between them. The CDR3 length is 13 residues. In germline, CDR1 is MNHNY, CDR2 SVGAGI (reference sequence).

The J gene is TRBJ2-5, the V gene TRBV6-5; D gene unclear. This CDR3 is 13 amino acids long. Germline V gene lookup returns CDR1 MNHEY and CDR2 SVGAGI. Trimming left V 6 bases short and J 5 bases short, with 13 bases between. In nucleotides, the CDR3 is TGTGCCAGCAGAAAGACAACTTGGGAGACCCAGTACTTC. Its protein product is CASRKTTWETQYF.

Concerning this clone: This sample also contains other DNA sequences that code for the same CDR3. This chain connects TRBV5-6 to TRBJ2-3; 8 bases agree with TRBD2. Unmatched junction bases numbered 10, after V lost 10 bases and J lost 3 bases. Per germline, CDR1 SGHDT and CDR2 YYEEEE. This CDR3 comprises 14 residues. The CDR3 DNA reads TGTGCCGGAACTAGCGGAGGGTTAACAGATACGCAGTATTTT. This codes for CAGTSGGLTDTQYF.

This chain joins TRBV4-3 and TRBJ1-3; D is unresolved. Per germline, CDR1 LGHNA and CDR2 YSLEER. The CDR3 contains 15 residues. Trimming left V 0 bases short and J 2 bases short, with 8 bases between. Here the CDR3 DNA reads TGCGCCAGCAGCCAAGAGGCGGCGCCTGGAAACACCATATATTTT. Residues: CASSQEAAPGNTIYF.

The V gene is TRBV13, the J gene TRBJ2-1, with 13 bases fitting TRBD2. V trimming: 4 bases; J trimming: 6 bases; junction bases outside the gene matches: 6. Germline-derived CDR1 and CDR2 are PRHDT and FYEKMQ (reference sequence). This CDR3 region has 16 residues. DNA of the CDR3: TGTGCCAGCAGCTACACTAGCGGGGGGGCCGCCAATGAGCAGTTCTTC. This translates into CASSYTSGGAANEQFF.

This clone showed up just once. This chain connects TRBV6-1 to TRBJ1-5; D unclear. The CDR3 extends over 14 amino acids. V dropped 8 bases and J dropped 0 bases, with 11 bases sitting between them. CDR1 is MNHNS and CDR2 is SASEGT in the germline V gene. The CDR3 here is CASEEKSSNQPQHF. The CDR3 coding sequence is TGTGCCAGCGAGGAGAAGTCTAGCAATCAGCCCCAGCATTTT.

The chain recombines TRBV10-3 with TRBJ1-2; 8 bases agree with TRBD1. Trimming cost V 10 bases and J 8 bases; bases outside gene matches: 9. Germline V lookup: CDR1 ENHRY, CDR2 SYGVKD. The CDR3 runs to 12 residues. CDR3 residues: CATTRTGHGYTF. CDR3 nucleotide sequence: TGTGCCACCACCCGGACAGGGCACGGCTACACCTTC.

The chain uses TRBV14 and TRBJ1-2, with 11 bases aligning to TRBD1. This CDR3 comprises 17 residues. Per germline, CDR1 SGHDN and CDR2 FVKESK. V shed 5 bases, J shed 3 bases, and the junction held 11 bases outside the gene matches. CDR3: CASSIRTGGLGDYGYTF. CDR3 DNA: TGTGCCAGCAGCATTCGGACAGGGGGCTTGGGGGACTATGGCTACACCTTC.

This chain links TRBV28 with TRBJ1-5, with D perhaps TRBD1 (6 bases). CDR3 length: 18 residues. The germline V gene has CDR1 MDHEN and CDR2 SYDVKM. The V gene lost 6 bases and the J gene lost 0 bases, with 21 bases spanning the gap. Here the CDR3 DNA reads TGTGCCAGCAGCATCGGCGGGGGCCCCTTTTATAGCAATCAGCCCCAGCATTTT. It codes for CASSIGGGPFYSNQPQHF.

This clone is labeled medium-sized. CDR3 DNA: TGTGCCAGCAGCCAAATTCAGGGGGAGGACTATGGCTACACCTTC. It translates to CASSQIQGEDYGYTF. The chain carries TRBV4-2 and TRBJ1-2, with TRBD1 identical over 7 bases. Germline CDR1 is LGHNA and CDR2 is YNFKEQ. This CDR3 region has 15 residues. The V and J ends lost 2 bases and 3 bases, in that order; junction bases with no gene match: 6.

The V call is TRBV4-3, the J call TRBJ1-1; 11 bases match TRBD1. This CDR3 contains 14 residues. Losses at the gene ends were 4 bases for V and 4 bases for J; bases not matched to a gene: 2. Germline V gene data show CDR1 as LGHNA and CDR2 as YSLEER. The CDR3 DNA follows: TGCGCCAGCAGCCTAGGGACAGGGGGCACTGAAGCTTTCTTT. It specifies CASSLGTGGTEAFF.

The chain has TRBV13 and TRBJ1-1; 10 bases are shared with TRBD1. The germline gives CDR1 PRHDT, CDR2 FYEKMQ (reference sequence). V dropped 0 bases and J dropped 3; count of bases not matched to a gene: 4. The CDR3 loop spans 16 amino acids. The CDR3: CASSLGPGTGDTEAFF. The CDR3 nucleotides are TGTGCCAGCAGCTTAGGCCCCGGGACAGGGGACACTGAAGCTTTCTTT.

The genes are TRBV9 and TRBJ2-3; 11 nucleotides agree with TRBD2. Germline CDR1 is SGDLS and CDR2 is YYNGEE. CDR3 length: 16 amino acids. V lost 0 bases to trimming and J lost 4 bases; unmatched junction nucleotides: 4. CDR3 in amino acids: CASSVGLAGGADTQYF. DNA of the CDR3: TGTGCCAGCAGCGTAGGGCTAGCGGGGGGAGCAGATACGCAGTATTTT.

This rearrangement joins TRBV14 to TRBJ2-1; 10 bases align to TRBD2. Losses at the gene ends were 4 bases for V and 14 bases for J; bases not matched to a gene: 8. Germline assignment: CDR1 SGHDN and CDR2 FVKESK. The CDR3 totals 13 residues. The CDR3 region has the DNA TGTGCCAGCAGCCCTCAAGCGGGGGGGCCGGAGTTCTTC. Its translation: CASSPQAGGPEFF.

The gene calls are TRBV4-3 and TRBJ1-4, with D possibly TRBD1 on 6 matching bases. Per germline, CDR1 LGHNA and CDR2 YSLEER. Trimming shortened V by 3 bases and J by 5 bases, and 19 bases separated the two germline ends. The CDR3 loop spans 17 amino acids. Written as DNA, the CDR3 is TGCGCCAGCAGCCATTCCGCGGGCTCAGGGGTCAATGAAAAACTGTTTTTT. Translation gives CASSHSAGSGVNEKLFF.

The rearrangement links TRBV6-5 to TRBJ1-2; 7 bases line up with TRBD1. Germline lookup yields CDR1 MNHEY and CDR2 SVGAGI. Trimming took 2 bases from V and 6 from J; bases not matched to a gene: 3. This CDR3 has 13 residues. CDR3: CASSYTTGDGYTF. The CDR3 nucleotides read TGTGCCAGCAGTTACACCACAGGGGATGGCTACACCTTC.

The chain uses TRBV6-1 and TRBJ2-7, with D perhaps TRBD1 (6 bases). Germline loops: CDR1 MNHNS, CDR2 SASEGT. V was shortened by 0 bases and J by 4 bases, with 13 bases between the two germline ends. The length of the CDR3 is 15 residues. In DNA, the CDR3 is TGTGCCAGCAGTGAAGCGCCTGGACAGCCTTACGAGCAGTACTTC. It yields the protein CASSEAPGQPYEQYF.